The clone carrying this T cell receptor (beta chain) has just a few counts. The antigen is unknown. This entry belongs to a study of early T cells in non-severe SARS-CoV-2 infection. cDNA molecules, individually, were tagged with unique molecular identifiers. TCRdb analysed the 5' RACE reads with MiXCR anew, one entry per CDR3 protein. This sample has tens of thousands of distinct CDR3 sequences, with over 9% found just once. Trimming shortened V by 5 bases and J by 1 base, and 8 bases separated the two germline ends. This CDR3 is built from 14 residues. The germline V gene encodes CDR1 KGHSH and CDR2 LQKENI. Whole-study results and caveats: Missing private and CD4 specificities, VDJdb matching favored anti-spike CD8 responses.

The receptor was derived from an adult who was a healthcare worker with PCR-confirmed SARS-CoV-2 infection or an uninfected control (not recorded which). V gene TRBV18 combines with J gene TRBJ2-2; D is unclear. The material was whole blood, obtained at baseline. The CDR3 is CASSSTENTGELFF. CDR3 DNA: TGTGCCAGCTCATCGACCGAGAACACCGGGGAGCTGTTTTTT. Based on the CDR3 plus reference TRBV18 and TRBJ2-2, the full variable domain is NAGVMQNPRHLVRRRGQEARLRCSPMKGHSHVYWYRQLPEEGLKFMVYLQKENIIDESGMPKERFSAEFPKEGPSILRIQQVVRGDSAAYFCASSSTENTGELFFGEGSRLTVL.